The clone carrying this TCR beta chain was seen a handful of times. Antigen unknown. These data are taken from a study of T cells in localized non-small cell lung cancer. The study's findings and limits: Uninvolved adjacent lung, not tumor, had the highest T cell clonality. Because researchers sequenced only one region of the tumor, heterogeneity is still possible. A denser population of T cells in blood accompanied longer overall survival. When the top 100 tumor clones were examined, a median approximately 62 of them also appeared in the adjacent lung, which was paired and uninvolved.

Measured with immunoSEQ multiplex PCR; TCRdb has only the in-frame clones, and not every one. The sample lists over 20,000 clones, 86% occurring once. Trimming removed 4 bases from V and 7 bases from J, with 15 bases in between. Germline V gene lookup returns CDR1 SGHKS and CDR2 YYEKEE (reference sequence). CDR3 length equals 15 residues. The sample here was peripheral blood, taken before any cancer treatment. This receptor was obtained from a female donor of 60 years or more with stage I lung adenocarcinoma. The rearrangement links TRBV5-5 to TRBJ1-6; D is perhaps TRBD1 (6 bases). CDR3 in DNA: TGTGCCAGCAGCCGAGGGGGGGACCCCAATTCACCCCTCCACTTT. Its protein product is CASSRGGDPNSPLHF.